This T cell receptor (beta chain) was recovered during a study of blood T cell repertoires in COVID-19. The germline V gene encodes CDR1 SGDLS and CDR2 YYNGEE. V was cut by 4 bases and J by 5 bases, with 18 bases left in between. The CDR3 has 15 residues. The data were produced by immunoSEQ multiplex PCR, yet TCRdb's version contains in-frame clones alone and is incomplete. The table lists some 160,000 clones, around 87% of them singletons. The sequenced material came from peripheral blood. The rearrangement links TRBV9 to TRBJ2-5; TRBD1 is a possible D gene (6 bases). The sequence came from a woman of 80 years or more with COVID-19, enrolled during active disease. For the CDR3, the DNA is TGTGCCAGCAGCACTCTTCCGGGACACGGGGAGACCCAGTACTTC. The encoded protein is CASSTLPGHGETQYF.